The source of this TCR beta chain is a study of blood T cell repertoires in COVID-19. Looking at the study overall: Acute-phase and convalescent COVID-19 samples originated in the United States, Italy and Spain.

This CDR3 region has 13 residues. V shed 6 bases, J shed 5 bases, and the junction held 6 bases outside the gene matches. CDR1 and CDR2 from the germline V gene are MNHEY and SMNVEV (reference sequence). Seattle researchers signed up patients amid active infection and tracked them longitudinally. Original analysis: Reference gene primer amplification gave estimated nucleated cell counts. The repertoire was sequenced with immunoSEQ multiplex PCR; TCRdb's copy has only in-frame clones and lacks some. Clone size and the V and J calls come from that table; the DNA yielded D and trimming. Of 300,000 to 350,000 clones listed, about nine tenths are singletons.

This chain links TRBV27 with TRBJ2-5, with TRBD1 matching over 7 bases. Sequencing was carried out using peripheral blood. The TCR originated in a woman aged 25 to 39 with COVID-19, enrolled during active disease. The CDR3 sequence is CASSLTGMETQYF. CDR3 nucleotides: TGTGCCAGCAGCTTGACAGGGATGGAGACCCAGTACTTC.